The text below deals with one T cell receptor (beta chain). What it recognizes is unknown. These data come from a study of cytomegalovirus exposure and HLA in healthy donors. For the study at large: Earlier sequencing of about 179 million T cells yielded under 120 million unique TCR beta sequences. When 350 to 500 donors were genotyped, 81% of them were found to fall in the Caucasian-associated ancestry cluster.

Unmatched junction bases numbered 6, after V lost 1 base and J lost 4 bases. In germline, CDR1 is SEHNR, CDR2 FQNEAQ (reference sequence). The CDR3 sequence is 15 residues long. General study results and limits: The listing of roughly 160 TCR beta chains classed them as cytomegalovirus-associated. A few V segments could not be told apart, such as TRBV6-2 and TRBV6-3, and were left out.

The PCR used 60 Vbeta and 13 Jbeta primers. Assay used: immunoSEQ multiplex PCR; TCRdb lists only in-frame clones, some missing. The table lists around 210,000 clones, around 80% of them singletons. The V and J genes are TRBV7-9 and TRBJ2-7, with 8 bases lining up with TRBD1. The material sequenced was PBMCs. The clonotype originates from a boy aged 5-17 years in good health and CMV-seronegative. The CDR3 is CASSLGQGAEYEQYF. The DNA for the CDR3 is TGTGCCAGCAGCTTAGGCCAGGGGGCGGAATACGAGCAGTACTTC.